A selection of T cell receptor beta chains follows, all from one sample in a study of T cell responses to AZD1222 COVID-19 vaccine. Here immunoSEQ multiplex PCR was the method, and the copy in TCRdb shows in-frame clones only, minus some. This sample has 170,000 or so clones; 75% to 95% occur once, and the top ten carry approximately 2.9%. The sample here was peripheral blood, taken on day 0 of AZD1222 vaccination. The source is an adult in good health. CDR3s leave out the opening cysteine and the closing phenylalanine or tryptophan.

j_call v_call cdr3_aa
TRBJ2-7 TRBV11-2 ASSLEFSGGADSEQY
TRBJ1-5 TRBV6-5 ASRRDSNQPQH
TRBJ2-1 TRBV4-3 ASSLEGTGGDEQF
TRBJ1-5 TRBV19 ASSILSGSNQPQH
TRBJ2-4 TRBV19 ASSYGRGRNIQY
TRBJ1-3 TRBV6-5 ASRVTGNSGNTIY
TRBJ2-7 TRBV10-3 AISEARGYEQY
TRBJ1-2 TRBV10-3 AIRTGDGFGYT
TRBJ1-1 TRBV6-5 ASQENTEAF
TRBJ1-3 TRBV3-1/TRBV3-2 ASGGENTIY
TRBJ1-2 TRBV3-1/TRBV3-2 ASRGVLNYGYT
TRBJ2-7 TRBV6-2/TRBV6-3 ASSASGGYEQY
TRBJ1-1 TRBV5-4 ASSLQGNTEAF
TRBJ2-1 TRBV11-2 ASSVSGGPSEQF
TRBJ2-7 TRBV7-3 ASSLGSGYEQY
TRBJ2-7 TRBV12-3/TRBV12-4 ASSFGTGREQY
TRBJ1-5 TRBV9 ASSVGGSQPQH
TRBJ2-1 TRBV3-1/TRBV3-2 ASSPDLAETYNEQF
TRBJ2-7 TRBV4-3 ASSQDLAGDYEQY
TRBJ1-1 TRBV19 ASSTRQGNTEAF
TRBJ2-5 TRBV5-6 ASSPSAGGGLQTQY
TRBJ1-1 TRBV5-4 ASSFSGPETEAF
TRBJ2-2 TRBV5-1 ASSFGSGGNTGELF
TRBJ2-1 TRBV18 ASSPRTAGGTINEQF
TRBJ2-1 TRBV7-9 ASSPGLAGHHEQF
TRBJ2-7 TRBV3-1/TRBV3-2 ASSQEPRPLGRVVNPRGTYEQY
TRBJ2-7 TRBV6-5 ASSYSRQGSHEQY
TRBJ1-4 TRBV29-1 SVLTRSEKLF
TRBJ2-7 TRBV6-5 ASSNRGGSYEQY
TRBJ1-1 TRBV9 ASSPRTGEYILDTEAF
TRBJ2-2 TRBV3-1/TRBV3-2 ASSRRQGTGELF
TRBJ1-5 TRBV4-3 ASSQGGQTNQPQH
TRBJ2-5 TRBV12-5 ASGPPGTSVETQY
TRBJ1-5 TRBV30 AFTQGVSNQPQH
TRBJ2-1 TRBV7-9 ASTIRFQNNEQF
TRBJ2-1 TRBV13 ASSPHRGEKQF
TRBJ2-3 TRBV4-3 ASSQDGGWPRDTQY
TRBJ2-3 TRBV7-9 ASSYGGYTDTQY
TRBJ2-5 TRBV6-5 AAQGGRGETQY
TRBJ2-5 TRBV29-1 SVDGELETQY
TRBJ1-2 TRBV7-3 ASSLGSANYGYT
TRBJ2-2 TRBV30 ASGTANTGELF
TRBJ2-3 TRBV7-7 ASSSGLGTDTQY
TRBJ1-5 TRBV5-3 ARSGTGLDQPQH
TRBJ2-7 TRBV6-2/TRBV6-3 ASSYSISGGGYEQY
TRBJ1-2 TRBV5-1 ASSFTGTVNYGYT
TRBJ2-3 TRBV9 ASSANPDTQY
TRBJ2-2 TRBV7-3 ASSLAGVNTGELF
TRBJ2-5 TRBV7-9 ASSSGVAETQY
TRBJ2-7 TRBV2 ASPSRDEQY
TRBJ2-7 TRBV6-5 ASSLAGDGTNYEQY
TRBJ2-7 TRBV5-1 ASSSEEVQY
TRBJ2-5 TRBV7-3 ASSLGLAGGQETQY
TRBJ2-3 TRBV27 ASSSAGVSTDTQY
TRBJ2-2 TRBV7-3 ASSPISTGELF
TRBJ2-5 TRBV7-2 ASSAPGTSFETQY
TRBJ1-4 TRBV19 ASSILGQGNEKLF
TRBJ2-5 TRBV12-3/TRBV12-4 ASSRTGRETQY